Below are 27 T cell receptor beta chains sequenced from a single sample in a study of T cell responses to AZD1222 COVID-19 vaccine. The protocol was immunoSEQ multiplex PCR, while the TCRdb copy is restricted to in-frame clones and leaves out a portion. In the table there are 66,000 or so clones, roughly 87% of which are singletons. The input for sequencing was peripheral blood, taken on day 0 of AZD1222 vaccination. The receptor set was obtained from an adult in good health.

The chain carries TRBV2 and TRBJ2-3; 11 bases are a match to TRBD2. Germline CDR1 reads SNHLY; CDR2 reads FYNNEI. With 6 bases clipped from V and 7 bases from J, the junction kept 18 bases outside the gene matches. The CDR3 contains 18 residues. CDR3 sequence: CASRTPLLSGRVGHTQYF. The CDR3, as DNA: TGTGCCAGCAGAACCCCCCTCCTTAGCGGGAGGGTCGGGCATACGCAGTATTTT.

In its sample, this clone was seen once. The sample contains more than one DNA sequence encoding this CDR3. The gene calls are TRBV18 and TRBJ1-1; the D is unclear. This CDR3 is built from 13 residues. V dropped 3 bases and J dropped 1 base, with 6 bases sitting between them. Per germline, CDR1 KGHSH and CDR2 LQKENI. CDR3 protein: CASSPGRNTEAFF. CDR3 nucleotides: TGTGCCAGCTCACCGGGCAGGAACACTGAAGCTTTCTTT.

This clone came up once. The chain recombines TRBV30 with TRBJ2-3, with a tentative D call TRBD1 (6 bases). The germline gives CDR1 GTSNPN, CDR2 SVGIG (reference sequence). The CDR3 loop spans 12 amino acids. Between the trimmed V and J ends, which lost 7 bases and 6 bases, there was a span of 14 bases. The chain's CDR3 is CASTGSGDTQYF. The CDR3 DNA sequence: TGTGCCTCCACAGGGTCTGGCGATACGCAGTATTTT.

The chain recombines TRBV5-1 with TRBJ1-2, with 8 bases fitting TRBD1. CDR3 length equals 14 residues. Germline V gives CDR1 SGHRS, CDR2 YFSETQ. Trimming removed 4 bases from V and 5 bases from J; junction bases left unmatched: 7. CDR3 in DNA: TGCGCCAGCAGCATTACAGGGGGAGAGTATGGCTACACCTTC. It codes for CASSITGGEYGYTF.

The chain combines TRBV10-3 with TRBJ2-3, with D possibly being TRBD2 (5 bases). CDR3 length: 17 amino acids. V lost 4 bases, J lost 5 bases, and 22 bases lay in between. CDR1 is ENHRY and CDR2 is SYGVKD in the germline V gene. This chain's CDR3 is CAISGERSGDTKDTQYF. CDR3 in DNA: TGTGCCATCAGTGGGGAGCGGTCCGGCGACACCAAAGATACGCAGTATTTT.

The chain joins TRBV20-1 to TRBJ1-4; perhaps TRBD1 as D (5 bases). This CDR3 spans 11 amino acids. Germline assignment: CDR1 DFQATT and CDR2 SNEGSKA (reference sequence). The V gene lost 3 bases and the J gene lost 8 bases, with 7 bases spanning the gap. CDR3 sequence reads: CSARTEEKLFF. The CDR3 nucleotides read TGCAGTGCTAGGACAGAAGAAAAACTGTTTTTT.

The chain has TRBV10-3 and TRBJ1-1, with D possibly matching TRBD1 (5 bases). There are 14 residues in the CDR3. The V gene's germline CDR1 is ENHRY and CDR2 SYGVKD. V lost 5 bases, J lost 4 bases, and 14 bases lay in between. CDR3 sequence reads: CAISPQGSGTEAFF. CDR3 nucleotides: TGTGCCATCAGTCCCCAGGGTTCGGGCACTGAAGCTTTCTTT.

This clone was seen only once. V and J are TRBV28 and TRBJ2-3; a possible D gene is TRBD1 (6 bases). The CDR3 is 16 amino acids. Germline CDR1 is MDHEN and CDR2 is SYDVKM. Trimming stripped 1 base from V and 0 bases from J, with 11 bases between. CDR3 in DNA: TGTGCCAGCAGTTTATCAGGGACACTGAGCACAGATACGCAGTATTTT. Translated: CASSLSGTLSTDTQYF. The variable domain in full, with the rest retrieved from reference TRBV28 and TRBJ2-3, is DVKVTQSSRYLVKRTGEKVFLECVQDMDHENMFWYRQDPGLGLRLIYFSYDVKMKEKGDIPEGYSVSREKKERFSLILESASTNQTSMYLCASSLSGTLSTDTQYFGPGTRLTVL.

The V call is TRBV3-1 (or the pseudogene TRBV3-2), the J call TRBJ2-3; 13 bases agree with TRBD2. CDR1 and CDR2 (germline): LGHDT, YNNKEL (reference sequence). V lost 5 bases and J lost 2; bases outside the gene matches: 4. The length of the CDR3 is 16 residues. The CDR3 DNA follows: TGTGCCAGCAGCTTACTAGCGGGAGGGTCCACAGATACGCAGTATTTT. It specifies CASSLLAGGSTDTQYF.

The genes are TRBV6-5 and TRBJ1-1; D possibly corresponds to TRBD1 (5 bases). This CDR3 is 15 amino acids long. Germline V CDR1 and CDR2: MNHEY, SVGAGI. Trimming pared 5 bases from V and 3 bases from J, leaving 16 bases between. The CDR3 loop is CASSLLSRVDTEAFF. DNA for the CDR3: TGTGCCAGCAGTCTCTTATCCAGGGTGGACACTGAAGCTTTCTTT.

CDR3 region: CASSQEGGGTEAFF. The CDR3 region has the DNA TGTGCCAGCAGCCAAGAAGGCGGGGGCACTGAAGCTTTCTTT. The chain has TRBV3-1 (or the pseudogene TRBV3-2) and TRBJ1-1, with TRBD1 as a possible D gene (5 bases). Germline CDR1 and CDR2: LGHDT and YNNKEL (reference sequence). The CDR3 totals 14 residues. Trimming stripped 0 bases from V and 4 bases from J, with 9 bases between.

The chain employs TRBV27 and TRBJ1-5; D possibly corresponds to TRBD1 (5 bases). The CDR3 length is 14 residues. Germline V gene lookup returns CDR1 MNHEY and CDR2 SMNVEV (reference sequence). V was pared by 3 bases and J by 9 bases, with 15 bases between. CDR3 nucleotide sequence: TGTGCCAGCAGTTTCCACGAGGACGGGGCGCCCCAGCATTTT. Residues: CASSFHEDGAPQHF.

This chain links TRBV2 with TRBJ1-4; TRBD1 aligns across 8 bases. The CDR3 consists of 14 residues. Germline V CDR1 and CDR2: SNHLY, FYNNEI. With V trimmed by 3 bases and J by 6 bases, 3 bases remained unmatched. The CDR3 region has the DNA TGTGCCAGCAGTGAGGGACAGGAGGATGAAAAACTGTTTTTT. Translation: CASSEGQEDEKLFF.

This clone was recorded once. This CDR3 is CASSPPGQGREKLFF. CDR3 DNA sequence: TGTGCCAGCAGTCCACCGGGACAGGGTCGTGAAAAACTGTTTTTT. V is TRBV28 and J is TRBJ1-4; 9 bases are shared with TRBD1. The V segment lost 5 bases and the J segment 7 bases; nucleotides outside the gene matches: 8. Looked up from germline, CDR1 is MDHEN and CDR2 is SYDVKM. This CDR3 has 15 residues.

About this clone: The same CDR3 arises from other DNA sequences in this sample as well. The rearrangement joins TRBV4-2 to TRBJ1-2; D is unresolved. This CDR3 contains 15 residues. V lost 6 bases and J lost 4, with 18 bases in between. Germline V gene data show CDR1 as LGHNA and CDR2 as YNFKEQ. CDR3 in amino acids: CASSGLIDTGYGYTF. In nucleotides, the CDR3 is TGTGCCAGCAGTGGGCTAATAGATACTGGCTATGGCTACACCTTC.

The chain links TRBV27 to TRBJ2-5; possibly TRBD2 for D (5 bases). V lost 6 bases and J lost 2, with 13 bases in between. This CDR3 spans 14 amino acids. CDR1 is MNHEY, CDR2 SMNVEV, per germline (reference sequence). CDR3 region: CASSQTRRQETQYF. CDR3 nucleotides: TGTGCCAGCAGCCAGACACGGAGGCAAGAGACCCAGTACTTC.

V gene TRBV7-2 combines with J gene TRBJ2-7; 12 positions agree with TRBD2. The CDR3 is 14 amino acids. Germline V gene lookup returns CDR1 SGHTA and CDR2 FQGNSA. Trimming removed 4 bases from V and 6 bases from J; junction bases left unmatched: 4. The CDR3 DNA reads TGTGCCAGCAGCTCTAGCGGGAGGGCCGTCGAGCAGTACTTC. Its translation is CASSSSGRAVEQYF.

CDR3 sequence (DNA): TGTGCCAGCAGCTTGGAACAGGGAGGAGGAGAGACCCAGTACTTC. Its translation: CASSLEQGGGETQYF. J is TRBJ2-5 and V is TRBV5-6; D tentatively fits TRBD1 or TRBD2 (6 bases each). The CDR3 covers 15 residues. V was clipped by 0 bases and J by 4 bases, with 13 bases between them. Germline CDR1 is SGHDT and CDR2 is YYEEEE.

J is TRBJ2-3 and V is TRBV9, with D possibly matching TRBD2 (5 bases). CDR3 length equals 14 residues. Trimming shortened V by 1 base and J by 4 bases, and 10 bases separated the two germline ends. Germline V lookup: CDR1 SGDLS, CDR2 YYNGEE. CDR3 sequence: CASSVTGLADTQYF. The CDR3 nucleotides are TGTGCCAGCAGCGTAACGGGGTTAGCAGATACGCAGTATTTT.

The V gene is TRBV19, the J gene TRBJ1-6, with a weak D call TRBD1 (5 bases). With 3 bases removed from V and 5 bases from J, the gap between germline ends came to 8 bases. CDR1 and CDR2 from the germline V gene are LNHDA and SQIVND (reference sequence). This CDR3 has 14 residues. The CDR3 sequence: CASSIDRHNSPLHF. DNA of the CDR3: TGTGCCAGTAGTATTGACAGACATAATTCACCCCTCCACTTT.

This clone was picked up one time. The CDR3 reads CSVARTGVYNEQFF. Written as DNA, the CDR3 is TGCAGCGTTGCAAGGACAGGGGTCTACAATGAGCAGTTCTTC. The V and J genes are TRBV29-1 and TRBJ2-1; TRBD1 aligns across 9 bases. V lost 4 bases to trimming and J lost 3 bases; unmatched junction nucleotides: 4. The germline V gene encodes CDR1 SQVTM and CDR2 ANQGSEA. The CDR3 spans 14 residues.

The V gene is TRBV2, the J gene TRBJ1-3, with D uncertain. The CDR3 runs to 13 residues. CDR1 and CDR2 from the germline V gene are SNHLY and FYNNEI. Trimming stripped 1 base from V and 0 bases from J, with 1 base between. CDR3 region: CASSEDSGNTIYF. The CDR3 nucleotides are TGTGCCAGCAGTGAAGACTCTGGAAACACCATATATTTT.

This chain joins TRBV7-9 and TRBJ1-6; 8 bases are a match to TRBD1. The V gene's germline CDR1 is SEHNR and CDR2 FQNEAQ (reference sequence). Trimming removed 5 bases from V and 2 bases from J; junction bases left unmatched: 2. The CDR3 totals 15 residues. The CDR3: CASSPGQAYNSPLHF. The CDR3 DNA follows: TGTGCCAGCAGCCCGGGACAGGCCTATAATTCACCCCTCCACTTT.

The rearrangement uses TRBV5-1 and TRBJ2-5; D may be TRBD2 (6 bases). With 3 bases removed from V and 4 bases from J, the gap between germline ends came to 7 bases. Germline CDR1 and CDR2: SGHRS and YFSETQ. The CDR3 is 12 residues long. The CDR3 loop reads CASSWEAETQYF. CDR3 DNA: TGCGCCAGCAGCTGGGAGGCAGAGACCCAGTACTTC.

The chain uses TRBV7-9 and TRBJ1-1; 7 bases line up with TRBD1. Trimming removed 5 bases from V and 2 bases from J; junction bases left unmatched: 8. CDR1 SEHNR and CDR2 FQNEAQ come from the germline V gene (reference sequence). The CDR3 covers 15 residues. CDR3 region: CASSLRTGANTEAFF. The DNA for the CDR3 is TGTGCCAGCAGCCTCCGGACAGGAGCAAACACTGAAGCTTTCTTT.

The chain joins TRBV6-5 to TRBJ2-2; 12 nucleotides match TRBD2. The CDR3 runs 16 residues. Trimming cost V 0 bases and J 8 bases; bases outside gene matches: 4. Germline CDR1 is MNHEY and CDR2 is SVGAGI. The CDR3 region is CASSYSPSGGAGELFF. The CDR3 nucleotides read TGTGCCAGCAGTTACTCGCCTAGCGGGGGGGCGGGGGAGCTGTTTTTT.

This chain links TRBV5-4 with TRBJ1-4; 11 nucleotides match TRBD1. The germline gives CDR1 SGHNT, CDR2 YYREEE (reference sequence). The J segment lost 3 bases and the V segment lost 4 bases, leaving 11 bases of the junction unmatched. The CDR3 length is 18 residues. The CDR3 here is CASSTGGQGARANEKLFF. CDR3 DNA sequence: TGTGCCAGCAGCACGGGAGGACAGGGGGCGAGGGCTAATGAAAAACTGTTTTTT.